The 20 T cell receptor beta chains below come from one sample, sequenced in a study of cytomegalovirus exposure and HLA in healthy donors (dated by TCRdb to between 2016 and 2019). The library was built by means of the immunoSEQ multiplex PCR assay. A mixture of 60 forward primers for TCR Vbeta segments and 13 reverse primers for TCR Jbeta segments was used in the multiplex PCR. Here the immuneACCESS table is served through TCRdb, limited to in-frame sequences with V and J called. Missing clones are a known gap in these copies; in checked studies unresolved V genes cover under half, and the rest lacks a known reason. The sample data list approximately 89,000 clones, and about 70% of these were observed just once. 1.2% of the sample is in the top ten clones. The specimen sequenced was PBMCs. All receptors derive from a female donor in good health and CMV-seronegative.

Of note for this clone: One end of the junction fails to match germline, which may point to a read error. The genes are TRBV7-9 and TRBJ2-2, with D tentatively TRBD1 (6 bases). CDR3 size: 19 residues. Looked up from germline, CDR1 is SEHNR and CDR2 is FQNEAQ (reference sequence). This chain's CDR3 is CSSSLALDPQGRNTGELFF. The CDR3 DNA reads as TGTTCCAGCAGCTTAGCCTTAGATCCACAGGGACGGAACACCGGGGAGCTGTTTTTT.

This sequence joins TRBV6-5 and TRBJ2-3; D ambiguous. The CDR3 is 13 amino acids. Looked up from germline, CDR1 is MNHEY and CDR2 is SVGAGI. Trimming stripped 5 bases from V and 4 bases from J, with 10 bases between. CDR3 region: CASSPDIPDTQYF. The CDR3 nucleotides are TGTGCCAGCAGTCCAGACATCCCAGATACGCAGTATTTT.

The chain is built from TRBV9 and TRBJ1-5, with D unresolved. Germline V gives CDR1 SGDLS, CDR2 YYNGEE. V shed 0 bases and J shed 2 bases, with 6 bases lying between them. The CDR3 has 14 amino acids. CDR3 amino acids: CASSVGQGNQPQHF. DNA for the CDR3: TGTGCCAGCAGCGTAGGGCAGGGCAATCAGCCCCAGCATTTT.

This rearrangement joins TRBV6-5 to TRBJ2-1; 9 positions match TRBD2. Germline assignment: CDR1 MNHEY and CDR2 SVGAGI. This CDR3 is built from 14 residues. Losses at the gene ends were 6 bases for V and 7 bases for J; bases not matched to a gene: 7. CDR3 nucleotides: TGTGCCAGCAGGGGCCAGCGGGAGGCAAATGAGCAGTTCTTC. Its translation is CASRGQREANEQFF.

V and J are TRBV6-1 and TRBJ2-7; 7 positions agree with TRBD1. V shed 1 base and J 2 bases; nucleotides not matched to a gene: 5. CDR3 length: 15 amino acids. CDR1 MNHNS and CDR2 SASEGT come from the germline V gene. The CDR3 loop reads CASSEGQGDTYEQYF. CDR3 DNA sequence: TGTGCCAGCAGTGAAGGACAGGGTGACACCTACGAGCAGTACTTC.

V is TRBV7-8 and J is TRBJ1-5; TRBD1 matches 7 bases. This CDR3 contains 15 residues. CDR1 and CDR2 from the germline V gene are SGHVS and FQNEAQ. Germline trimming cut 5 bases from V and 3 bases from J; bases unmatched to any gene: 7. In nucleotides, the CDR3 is TGTGCCAGCAGCGCGGACAGGACCCTCAATCAGCCCCAGCATTTT. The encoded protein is CASSADRTLNQPQHF.

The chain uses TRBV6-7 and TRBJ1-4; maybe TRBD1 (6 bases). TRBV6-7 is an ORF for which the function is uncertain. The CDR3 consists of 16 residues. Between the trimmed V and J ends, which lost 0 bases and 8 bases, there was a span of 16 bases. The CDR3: CASSYSVRGWDEKLFF. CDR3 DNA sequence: TGTGCCAGCAGTTACTCGGTCAGGGGCTGGGACGAAAAACTGTTTTTT.

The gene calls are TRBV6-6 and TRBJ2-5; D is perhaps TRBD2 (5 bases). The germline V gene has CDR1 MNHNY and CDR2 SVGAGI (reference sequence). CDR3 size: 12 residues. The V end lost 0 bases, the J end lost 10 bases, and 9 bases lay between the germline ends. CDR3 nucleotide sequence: TGTGCCAGCAGTTACTCGAGGGATCTCCAGTACTTC. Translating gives CASSYSRDLQYF.

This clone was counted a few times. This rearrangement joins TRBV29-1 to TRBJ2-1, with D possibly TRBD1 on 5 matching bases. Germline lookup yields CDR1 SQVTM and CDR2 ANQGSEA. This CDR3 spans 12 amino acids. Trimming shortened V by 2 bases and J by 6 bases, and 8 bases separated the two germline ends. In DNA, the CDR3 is TGCAGCGTTGAATCCAGGGCCAATGAGCAGTTCTTC. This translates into CSVESRANEQFF.

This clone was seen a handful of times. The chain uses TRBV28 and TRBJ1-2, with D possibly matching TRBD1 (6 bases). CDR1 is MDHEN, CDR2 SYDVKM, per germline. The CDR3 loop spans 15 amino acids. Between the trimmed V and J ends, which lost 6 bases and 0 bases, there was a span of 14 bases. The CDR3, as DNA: TGTGCCAGCAGACCCACAGGGATTTCTAACTATGGCTACACCTTC. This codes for CASRPTGISNYGYTF.

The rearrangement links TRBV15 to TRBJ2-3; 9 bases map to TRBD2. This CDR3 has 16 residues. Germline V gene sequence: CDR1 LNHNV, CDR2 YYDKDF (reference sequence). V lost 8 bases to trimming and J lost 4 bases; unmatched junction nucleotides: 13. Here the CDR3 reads CATAAAAGGGSDTQYF. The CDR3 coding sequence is TGTGCCACCGCCGCCGCAGCGGGGGGCGGGTCAGATACGCAGTATTTT.

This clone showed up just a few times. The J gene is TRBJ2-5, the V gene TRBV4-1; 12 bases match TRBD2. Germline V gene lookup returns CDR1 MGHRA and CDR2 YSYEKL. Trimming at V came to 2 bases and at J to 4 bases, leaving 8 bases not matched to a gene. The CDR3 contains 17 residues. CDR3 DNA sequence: TGCGCCAGCAGCCAATCCTGGACTAGCGGGGCTGGAGAGACCCAGTACTTC. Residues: CASSQSWTSGAGETQYF.

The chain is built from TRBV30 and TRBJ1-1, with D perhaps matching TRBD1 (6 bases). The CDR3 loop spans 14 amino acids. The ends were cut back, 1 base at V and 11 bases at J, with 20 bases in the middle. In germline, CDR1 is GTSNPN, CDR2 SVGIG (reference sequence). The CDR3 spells CAWSGGLTGLEAFF. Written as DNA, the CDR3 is TGTGCCTGGAGTGGCGGCCTCACAGGGTTGGAGGCTTTCTTT.

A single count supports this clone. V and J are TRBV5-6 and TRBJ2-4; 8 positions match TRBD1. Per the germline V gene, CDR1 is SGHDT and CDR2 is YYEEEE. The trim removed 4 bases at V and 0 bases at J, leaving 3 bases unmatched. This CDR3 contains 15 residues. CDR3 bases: TGTGCCAGCAGCAGGGACAGGCTAGCCAAAAACATTCAGTACTTC. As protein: CASSRDRLAKNIQYF.

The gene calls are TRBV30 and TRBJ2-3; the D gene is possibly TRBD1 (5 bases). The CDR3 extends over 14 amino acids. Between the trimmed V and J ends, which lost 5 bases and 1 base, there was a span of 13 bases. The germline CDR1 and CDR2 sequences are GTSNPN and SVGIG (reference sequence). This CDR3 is CAWGQGGGTDTQYF. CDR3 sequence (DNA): TGTGCCTGGGGGCAGGGTGGGGGCACAGATACGCAGTATTTT.

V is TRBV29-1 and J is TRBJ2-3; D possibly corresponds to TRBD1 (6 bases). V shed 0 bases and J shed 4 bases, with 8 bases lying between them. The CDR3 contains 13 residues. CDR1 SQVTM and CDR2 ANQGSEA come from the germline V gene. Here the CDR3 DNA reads TGCAGCGTTGAAGACAGGGGTGCAGATACGCAGTATTTT. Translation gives CSVEDRGADTQYF.

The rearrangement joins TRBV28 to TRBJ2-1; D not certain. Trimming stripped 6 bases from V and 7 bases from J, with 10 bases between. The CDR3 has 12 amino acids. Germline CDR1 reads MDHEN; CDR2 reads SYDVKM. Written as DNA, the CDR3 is TGTGCCAGCAGCCTCCTAGGAAATGAGCAGTTCTTC. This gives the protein CASSLLGNEQFF.

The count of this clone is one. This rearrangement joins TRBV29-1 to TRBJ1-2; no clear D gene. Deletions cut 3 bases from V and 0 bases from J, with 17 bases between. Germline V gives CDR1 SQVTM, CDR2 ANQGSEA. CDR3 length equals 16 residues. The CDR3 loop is CSVDAGPLEANYGYTF. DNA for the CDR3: TGCAGCGTTGATGCAGGCCCGCTGGAAGCTAACTATGGCTACACCTTC.

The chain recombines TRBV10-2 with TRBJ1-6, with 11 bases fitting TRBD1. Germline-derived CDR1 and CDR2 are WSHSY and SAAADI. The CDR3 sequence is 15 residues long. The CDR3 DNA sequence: TGCGCTACCGGGACAGGGGGATCCTATAATTCACCCCTCCACTTT. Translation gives CATGTGGSYNSPLHF.

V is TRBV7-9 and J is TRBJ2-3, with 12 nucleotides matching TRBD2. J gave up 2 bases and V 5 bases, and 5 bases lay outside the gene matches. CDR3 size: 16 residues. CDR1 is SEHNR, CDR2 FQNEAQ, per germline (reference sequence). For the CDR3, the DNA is TGTGCCAGCAGCACCGGACTAGCGGGGAACACAGATACGCAGTATTTT. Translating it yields CASSTGLAGNTDTQYF. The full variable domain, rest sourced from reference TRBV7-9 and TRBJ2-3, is DTGVSQNPRHKITKRGQNVTFRCDPISEHNRLYWYRQTLGQGPEFLTYFQNEAQLEKSRLLSDRFSAERPKGSFSTLEIQRTEQGDSAMYLCASSTGLAGNTDTQYFGPGTRLTVL.